A selection of T cell receptor beta chains follows, all from one sample in a study of blood T cell repertoires in COVID-19. Repertoires were generated with immunoSEQ multiplex PCR, while TCRdb's copy carries only in-frame clones and drops some. The profile shows tens of thousands of clones, 65% to 75% of them singletons. Sequenced material: peripheral blood. The origin of the receptors is a man aged 65 to 79 with COVID-19, enrolled during active disease. Each CDR3 is given with its conserved first and last residue. D genes are given only for firm matches. A clone size is listed for some rows: how often the clone was seen (once, few, many), or a class if it is expanded.

>TRBV6-6|TRBJ1-1|-|-
TGTGCCAGCTCTTGGAACACTGAAGCTTTCTTT
CASSWNTEAFF
>TRBV4-1|TRBJ2-4|-|TRBD1
TGCGCCAGCAGCCAAGAAATCAGGGGGAGTCAAAACATTCAGTACTTC
CASSQEIRGSQNIQYF
>TRBV10-1|TRBJ2-2|-|TRBD1
TGCGCCAGCACGACAGGGGTCACCGGGGAGCTGTTTTTT
CASTTGVTGELFF
>TRBV9|TRBJ2-7|few|-
TGTGCCAGCAGCGTAGCTGCCGGGGGTCCATACGAGCAGTACTTC
CASSVAAGGPYEQYF
>TRBV15|TRBJ2-7|few|-
TGTGCCACCAGCAGAGATCGGGTCACCGGCGAGCAGTACTTC
CATSRDRVTGEQYF
>TRBV7-2|TRBJ1-5|few|TRBD1
TGTGCCAGCAGCTTAGGAGGGACAGGGAGTCAGCCCCAGCATTTT
CASSLGGTGSQPQHF
>TRBV18|TRBJ1-2|-|-
TGTGCCAGCTCACCACCCACTGGGGGGAACTATGGCTACACCTTC
CASSPPTGGNYGYTF
>TRBV18|TRBJ2-7|-|-
TGTGCCAGCTCACCAGACTTGGTCTACGAGCAGTACTTC
CASSPDLVYEQYF
>TRBV5-1|TRBJ1-1|-|-
TGCGCCAGCAGAGGGGGTGGCACTGAAGCTTTCTTT
CASRGGGTEAFF
>TRBV30|TRBJ1-5|-|-
TGTGCCGCAGGTGGAAGCAATCAGCCCCAGCATTTT
CAAGGSNQPQHF
>TRBV30|TRBJ1-5|-|-
TGTGCCTGGAACAGAGACGATCAGCCCCAGCATTTT
CAWNRDDQPQHF
>TRBV20-1|TRBJ2-3|-|-
TGCAGTGCCAGTAGACTGAACGGGGATACGCAGTATTTT
CSASRLNGDTQYF
>TRBV6-2/TRBV6-3|TRBJ2-7|-|TRBD1
TGTGCCAGCAGTAGGGACAGGGCTCTTTCCTACGAGCAGTACTTC
CASSRDRALSYEQYF
>TRBV5-1|TRBJ2-7|-|-
TGCGCCAGCAGCTTGCCGGGGAGAGCTTCCTACGAGCAGTACTTC
CASSLPGRASYEQYF
>TRBV5-1|TRBJ1-3|-|-
TGCGCCAGCAGCCCAGGACATAGCTCTGGAAACACCATATATTTT
CASSPGHSSGNTIYF
>TRBV6-5|TRBJ2-7|-|-
TGTGCCAGCAGGGCTTCGGCAGGTCACGAGCAGTACTTC
CASRASAGHEQYF
>TRBV6-1|TRBJ1-5|-|TRBD1
TGTGCCAGCAGTGAGGGACAGGGGGCATACCAGCCCCAGCATTTT
CASSEGQGAYQPQHF
>TRBV14|TRBJ1-1|-|-
TGTGCCAGCAGCCAAGAAAGGGGGTTCCCTGAAGCTTTCTTT
CASSQERGFPEAFF
>TRBV1|TRBJ1-6|-|-
TGCACCAGCAGCCACCAGGGGGGTTCACCCCTCCACTTT
CTSSHQGGSPLHF
>TRBV21-1|TRBJ1-4|-|-
TGTGCCAGCAGCAATCGTAGGAGTGAAAAACTGTTTTTT
CASSNRRSEKLFF
>TRBV29-1|TRBJ2-7|few|-
TGCAGCGTTGTCCCCCTGGGAGGTTACGAGCAGTACTTC
CSVVPLGGYEQYF
>TRBV18|TRBJ2-5|-|TRBD1
TGTGCCAGCTCACCTATAAACCGGGACAGGGGAGAGACCCAGTACTTC
CASSPINRDRGETQYF
>TRBV11-2|TRBJ2-1|once|-
TGTGCCAGCAGCTTACTCGGGTTTGAGCAGTTCTTC
CASSLLGFEQFF
>TRBV9|TRBJ1-2|-|-
TGTGCCAGCGGCAGACAGTTTGCTAACTATGGCTACACCTTC
CASGRQFANYGYTF
>TRBV3-1/TRBV3-2|TRBJ2-3|-|TRBD1
TGTGCCAGCGGGACAGGGGGGCATACGCAGTATTTT
CASGTGGHTQYF
>TRBV18|TRBJ1-4|-|TRBD1
TGTGCCAGCTCACCTCAGGGGGATGAAAAACTGTTTTTT
CASSPQGDEKLFF
>TRBV6-6|TRBJ2-3|few|TRBD1
TGTGCCAGCAGGGACTCGGGACAGAACACAGATACGCAGTATTTT
CASRDSGQNTDTQYF
>TRBV19|TRBJ2-3|once|TRBD2
TGTGCCAGTCTCCGGACTAGCGGGGTCACAGATACGCAGTATTTT
CASLRTSGVTDTQYF
>TRBV12-3/TRBV12-4|TRBJ1-2|-|-
TGTGCCAGCAGTTCCCCAGGGGTCTATGGCTACACCTTC
CASSSPGVYGYTF
>TRBV15|TRBJ1-1|-|TRBD1
TGTGCCACCAGCAGGGGACAGGTCCAACCTGAAGCTTTCTTT
CATSRGQVQPEAFF
>TRBV5-1|TRBJ2-2|-|TRBD1
TGCGCCAGCACCACAGGGGGCGGACTACTCTCCACCGGGGAGCTGTTTTTT
CASTTGGGLLSTGELFF
>TRBV6-2/TRBV6-3|TRBJ1-5|-|-
TGTGCCAGCAGTTACTCGAGCTTCAGGGGACGGCAGCCCCAGCATTTT
CASSYSSFRGRQPQHF
>TRBV3-1/TRBV3-2|TRBJ2-3|-|TRBD2
TGTGCCAGCAGCCAAGGCGGACTAGCGGGGGCAGATACGCAGTATTTT
CASSQGGLAGADTQYF
>TRBV28|TRBJ1-3|-|-
TGTGCCAGCAGTGAAGGACTGTCAGGAAACACCATATATTTT
CASSEGLSGNTIYF
>TRBV6-1|TRBJ1-4|-|-
TGTGCCAGCAGTGAATGGCAGGGAAGAACTAATGAAAAACTGTTTTTT
CASSEWQGRTNEKLFF
>TRBV7-2|TRBJ1-3|-|TRBD1
TGTGCCACTTTGAGGGGGCGAGGCGGAAACACCATATATTTT
CATLRGRGGNTIYF
>TRBV6-5|TRBJ1-2|-|-
TGTGCCAGCAGTTTCAGGGAGGGGGTCTATGGCTACACCTTC
CASSFREGVYGYTF
>TRBV30|TRBJ1-6|-|TRBD1
TGTGCCTGGAGTCGGGACAGGGATTCTTCACCCCTCCACTTT
CAWSRDRDSSPLHF
>TRBV6-4|TRBJ2-3|-|-
TGTGCCAGCAGTGTCAGGGGCGACGCAGATACGCAGTATTTT
CASSVRGDADTQYF
>TRBV4-3|TRBJ1-2|-|-
TGCGCCAGCAGCCAAGGTACTCGGACAGATAACTATGGCTACACCTTC
CASSQGTRTDNYGYTF
>TRBV6-5|TRBJ2-1|few|-
TGTGCCAGCAGCCTTGGTGGGGCGGATGGTGAGCAGTTCTTC
CASSLGGADGEQFF
>TRBV3-1/TRBV3-2|TRBJ1-1|-|-
TGTGCCAGCAGCCACCCCAGGGCTGAAGCTTTCTTT
CASSHPRAEAFF